These 7 T cell receptor beta chains were all obtained from the same sample, sequenced in a study of blood T cells in healthy people across ages. PCR was performed a second time for roughly 6 to 12 cycles using a sample-barcoded 5' primer and a J-beta primer mix. TCRdb passed the 5' RACE reads through MiXCR, listing each CDR3 protein once. The repertoire holds about 1.6 million distinct CDR3 sequences, with roughly 30% as singletons. The sequencing sample was made of blood. These receptors were obtained from a woman in her 30s in good health.

The chain carries TRBV25-1 and TRBJ2-7; no firm D call. V gave up 3 bases and J gave up 3 bases, with 18 bases separating them. This CDR3 region has 16 residues. Germline V gives CDR1 MGHDK, CDR2 SYGVNS. The CDR3 nucleotides are TGTGCCAGCAGTGATGGGTGGGGAAATGATCGCTACGAGCAGTACTTC. Protein: CASSDGWGNDRYEQYF.

The chain uses TRBV5-1 and TRBJ2-7, with D perhaps given as TRBD1 or TRBD2 (5 bases each). V lost 4 bases to trimming and J lost 4 bases, with 18 bases between them. Germline CDR1 and CDR2: SGHRS and YFSETQ. The CDR3 is made up of 15 amino acids. The CDR3 spells CASSGAGTKGYEQYF. Written as DNA, the CDR3 is TGCGCCAGCAGCGGCGCCGGGACCAAGGGGTACGAGCAGTACTTC.

This clonotype came up many times. The J gene is TRBJ1-6, the V gene TRBV9; D unclear. CDR1 is SGDLS and CDR2 is YYNGEE in the germline V gene. The CDR3 sequence is 13 residues long. Between the trimmed V and J ends, which lost 4 bases and 6 bases, there was a span of 8 bases. The CDR3 here is CASSPEINSPLHF. The CDR3 nucleotides are TGTGCCAGCAGCCCCGAAATTAATTCACCCCTCCACTTT.

The chain carries TRBV5-1 and TRBJ2-3; 11 nucleotides line up with TRBD2. The germline CDR1 and CDR2 sequences are SGHRS and YFSETQ. V gave up 0 bases and J gave up 6 bases; unmatched junction bases: 12. The CDR3 spans 18 residues. DNA of the CDR3: TGCGCCAGCAGCTTGGGATCTGCTAGCGGGGGGTCTCGGGATACGCAGTATTTT. The encoded protein is CASSLGSASGGSRDTQYF.

This clonotype was seen a few times. The chain uses TRBV12-3 or TRBV12-4 and TRBJ2-3, with D maybe TRBD2 (6 bases). The CDR3 is 14 residues long. The V gene lost 7 bases and the J gene lost 8 bases, with 19 bases spanning the gap. The CDR3: CASTPGTSWATQYF. The DNA for the CDR3 is TGTGCCAGCACTCCGGGGACTTCTTGGGCTACGCAGTATTTT.

The V call is TRBV5-1, the J call TRBJ2-7, with D maybe TRBD1 (8 bases). The germline V gene has CDR1 SGHRS and CDR2 YFSETQ. V was trimmed by 0 bases and J by 6 bases, leaving 19 bases between them. The CDR3 spans 16 residues. CDR3 region: CASSLAPGGGGGEQYF. In DNA, the CDR3 is TGCGCCAGCAGCTTGGCACCAGGGGGCGGGGGAGGCGAGCAGTACTTC. Variable domain in full (rest from reference TRBV5-1 and TRBJ2-7): KAGVTQTPRYLIKTRGQQVTLSCSPISGHRSVSWYQQTPGQGLQFLFEYFSETQRNKGNFPGRFSGRQFSNSRSEMNVSTLELGDSALYLCASSLAPGGGGGEQYFGPGTRLTVT.

The V call is TRBV3-1, the J call TRBJ2-1; tentative D call: TRBD2 (7 bases). This CDR3 region has 17 residues. The ends were cut back, 0 bases at V and 2 bases at J, with 14 bases in the middle. Germline V gene lookup returns CDR1 LGHDT and CDR2 YNNKEL (reference sequence). The CDR3 DNA sequence: TGTGCCAGCAGCCAAGATACGGGGCGGGGGCCCTACAATGAGCAGTTCTTC. It codes for CASSQDTGRGPYNEQFF.